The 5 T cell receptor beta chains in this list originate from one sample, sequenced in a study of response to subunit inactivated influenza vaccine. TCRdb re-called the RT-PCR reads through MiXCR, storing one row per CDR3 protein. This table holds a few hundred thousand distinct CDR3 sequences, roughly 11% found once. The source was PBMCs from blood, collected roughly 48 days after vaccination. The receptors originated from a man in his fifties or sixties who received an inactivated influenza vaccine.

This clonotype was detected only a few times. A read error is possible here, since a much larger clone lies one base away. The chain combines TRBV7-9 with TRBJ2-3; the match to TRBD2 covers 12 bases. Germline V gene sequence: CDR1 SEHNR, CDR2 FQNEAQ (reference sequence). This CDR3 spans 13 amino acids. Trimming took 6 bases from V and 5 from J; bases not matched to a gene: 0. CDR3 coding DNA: TGTGCCAGCAGGGGACTAGCGGGAGATACGCAGTATTTT. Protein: CASRGLAGDTQYF.

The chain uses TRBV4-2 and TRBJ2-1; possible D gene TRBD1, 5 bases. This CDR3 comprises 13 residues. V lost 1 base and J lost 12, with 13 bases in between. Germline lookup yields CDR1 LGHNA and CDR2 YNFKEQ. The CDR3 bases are TGTGCCAGCAGCCAAGTCGGAAGTAGGGGGCAGTTCTTC. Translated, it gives CASSQVGSRGQFF.

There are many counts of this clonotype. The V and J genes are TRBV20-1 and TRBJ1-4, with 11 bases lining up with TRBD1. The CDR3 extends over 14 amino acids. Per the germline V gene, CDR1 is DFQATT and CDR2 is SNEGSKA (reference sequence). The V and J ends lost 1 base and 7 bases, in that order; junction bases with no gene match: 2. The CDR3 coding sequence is TGCAGTGCTAGAGCCGGGACAGGGGGTGAAAAACTGTTTTTT. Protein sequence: CSARAGTGGEKLFF.

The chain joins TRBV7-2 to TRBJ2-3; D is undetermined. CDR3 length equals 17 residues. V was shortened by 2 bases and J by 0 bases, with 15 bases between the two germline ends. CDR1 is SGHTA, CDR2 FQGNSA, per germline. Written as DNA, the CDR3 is TGTGCCAGCAGCTTAAGGTCTGTGAGCCTTAGCACAGATACGCAGTATTTT. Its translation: CASSLRSVSLSTDTQYF.

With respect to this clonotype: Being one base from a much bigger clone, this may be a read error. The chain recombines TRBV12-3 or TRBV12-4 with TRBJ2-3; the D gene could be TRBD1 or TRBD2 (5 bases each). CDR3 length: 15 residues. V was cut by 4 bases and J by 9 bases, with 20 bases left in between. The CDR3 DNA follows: TGTGCCAGCAGTTACCGGGACGGGTCCTTGGGGACGCAGTATTTT. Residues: CASSYRDGSLGTQYF.